A selection of T cell receptor beta chains follows, all from one sample in a study of blood T cell repertoires in COVID-19. Assay: immunoSEQ multiplex PCR; the TCRdb copy retains only in-frame clones and omits some. The data hold about 140,000 clones, with more than 60% observed a single time. The sequenced sample was peripheral blood. These receptors all stem from a man aged 45-65 years with acute or convalescent COVID-19. The conserved cysteine and the conserved F or W are not part of the CDR3 here. Each record gives: CDR3 length, V gene, J gene, CDR3 protein.

11	TRBV5-4	TRBJ2-3	ASSFPVPDTQY
15	TRBV4-2	TRBJ1-5	ASSQEADRAFNQPQH
13	TRBV9	TRBJ1-6	ASSVGGQLNSPLH
13	TRBV11-2	TRBJ1-5	ASSLAWGGQGPQH
11	TRBV29-1	TRBJ1-1	SVDGQMNTEAF
14	TRBV5-1	TRBJ1-1	ASSEGGGTGVTEAF
11	TRBV6-5	TRBJ1-5	ASRDSSNQPQH
11	TRBV6-5	TRBJ1-4	ASRWQGNEKLF
13	TRBV14	TRBJ1-4	ASSQPEGASEKLF
14	TRBV24-1	TRBJ2-1	ATSAPGLAGNNEQF
11	TRBV19	TRBJ2-3	ASMNRATDTQY
13	TRBV7-2	TRBJ1-2	ASSLMGQINYGYT
10	TRBV3-1/TRBV3-2	TRBJ2-5	ASSQGGQTQY
11	TRBV28	TRBJ2-2	ASSLPSTGELF
14	TRBV27	TRBJ1-1	ASRYQAGGANTEAF
12	TRBV6-5	TRBJ1-2	ASTPGGTDYGYT
13	TRBV4-1	TRBJ1-1	ASSQDEQVNTEAF
12	TRBV11-3	TRBJ2-3	ASSLGGSRGTQY
14	TRBV12-5	TRBJ1-2	ASGLTARTGSYGYT
12	TRBV5-1	TRBJ2-1	ASSLAGGNDEQF
14	TRBV28	TRBJ1-5	ASSAPGGDSNQPQH
11	TRBV19	TRBJ2-5	ASSIGGLETQY
13	TRBV5-1	TRBJ1-3	ASSSEEVSGNTIY
14	TRBV19	TRBJ1-5	ASSITTGEGNQPQH
10	TRBV4-1	TRBJ1-2	ASSGQGDGYT
13	TRBV5-1	TRBJ1-1	ASSRSGGRESEAF
13	TRBV30	TRBJ1-6	AWSVQPHGGSPLH
12	TRBV11-3	TRBJ2-1	ASSPGSSYNEQF
14	TRBV7-2	TRBJ2-5	ASSLVWDRGCETQY
13	TRBV9	TRBJ1-2	ASSIGGTPRYGYT
15	TRBV5-5	TRBJ2-7	ASSLVVAGLLSYEQY
12	TRBV6-6	TRBJ2-5	ASRDPGERETQY
11	TRBV5-8	TRBJ1-3	ASSLSPEDTIY
13	TRBV6-9	TRBJ1-3	ASSYRGATGNTIY
11	TRBV10-3	TRBJ2-5	AIRGGPSQTQY
13	TRBV5-1	TRBJ2-3	ASSLFEGGTDTQY
13	TRBV5-1	TRBJ2-2	ASSRTGLNTGELF
12	TRBV30	TRBJ2-3	AAGLATSTDTQY
14	TRBV30	TRBJ2-1	AWTSGVAGNQNEQF
11	TRBV19	TRBJ1-1	ASSPTALSEAF
13	TRBV11-3	TRBJ2-5	ASSFGTGPQETQY